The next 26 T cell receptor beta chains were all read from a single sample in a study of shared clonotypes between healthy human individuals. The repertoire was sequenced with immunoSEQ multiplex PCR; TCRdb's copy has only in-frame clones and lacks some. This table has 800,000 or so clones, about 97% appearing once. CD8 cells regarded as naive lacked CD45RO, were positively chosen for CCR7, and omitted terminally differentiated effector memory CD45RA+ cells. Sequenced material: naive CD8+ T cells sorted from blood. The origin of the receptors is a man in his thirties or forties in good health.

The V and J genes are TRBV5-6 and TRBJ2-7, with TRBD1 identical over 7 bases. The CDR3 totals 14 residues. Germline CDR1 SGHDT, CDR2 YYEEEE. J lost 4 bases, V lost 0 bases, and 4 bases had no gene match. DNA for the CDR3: TGTGCCAGCAGCTTGGTAGACAGGGTTTACGAGCAGTACTTC. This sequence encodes CASSLVDRVYEQYF.

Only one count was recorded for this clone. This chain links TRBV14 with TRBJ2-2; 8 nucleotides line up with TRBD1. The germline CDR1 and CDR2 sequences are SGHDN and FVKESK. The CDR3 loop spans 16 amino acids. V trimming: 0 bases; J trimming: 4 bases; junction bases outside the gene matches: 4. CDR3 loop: CASSQDPTGVTGELFF. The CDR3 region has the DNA TGTGCCAGCAGCCAAGACCCGACAGGGGTCACCGGGGAGCTGTTTTTT.

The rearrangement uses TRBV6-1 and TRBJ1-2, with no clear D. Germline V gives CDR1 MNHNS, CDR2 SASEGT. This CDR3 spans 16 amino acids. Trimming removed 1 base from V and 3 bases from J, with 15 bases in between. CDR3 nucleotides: TGTGCCAGCAGTGAAGAAATGACGCAGTCAGACTATGGCTACACCTTC. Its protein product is CASSEEMTQSDYGYTF.

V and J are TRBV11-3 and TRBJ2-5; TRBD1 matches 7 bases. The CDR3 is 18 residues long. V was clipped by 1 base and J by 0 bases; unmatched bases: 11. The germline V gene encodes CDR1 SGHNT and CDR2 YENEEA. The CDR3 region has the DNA TGTGCCAGCAGCTTAGGGGACCCGGGACAGATGTACCAAGAGACCCAGTACTTC. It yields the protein CASSLGDPGQMYQETQYF.

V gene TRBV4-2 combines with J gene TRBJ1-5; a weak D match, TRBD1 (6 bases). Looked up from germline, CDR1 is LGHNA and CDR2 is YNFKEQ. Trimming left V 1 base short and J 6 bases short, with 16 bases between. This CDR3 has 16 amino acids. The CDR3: CASSQADGGGAQPQHF. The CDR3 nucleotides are TGTGCCAGCAGCCAAGCGGATGGGGGGGGCGCTCAGCCCCAGCATTTT.

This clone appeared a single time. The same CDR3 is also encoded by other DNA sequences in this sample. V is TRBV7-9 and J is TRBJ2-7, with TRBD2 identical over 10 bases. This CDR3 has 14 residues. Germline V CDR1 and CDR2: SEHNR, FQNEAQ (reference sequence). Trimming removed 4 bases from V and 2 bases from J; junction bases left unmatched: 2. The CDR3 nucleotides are TGTGCCAGCAGCTCGGGACTAGCGACCTACGAGCAGTACTTC. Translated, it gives CASSSGLATYEQYF.

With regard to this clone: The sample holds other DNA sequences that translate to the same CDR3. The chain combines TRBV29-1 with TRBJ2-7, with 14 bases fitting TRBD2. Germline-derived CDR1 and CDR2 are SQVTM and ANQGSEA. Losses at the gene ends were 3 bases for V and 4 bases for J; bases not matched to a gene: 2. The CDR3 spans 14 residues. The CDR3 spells CSVDGLAGGYEQYF. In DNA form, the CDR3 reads TGCAGCGTTGATGGACTAGCGGGAGGATACGAGCAGTACTTC.

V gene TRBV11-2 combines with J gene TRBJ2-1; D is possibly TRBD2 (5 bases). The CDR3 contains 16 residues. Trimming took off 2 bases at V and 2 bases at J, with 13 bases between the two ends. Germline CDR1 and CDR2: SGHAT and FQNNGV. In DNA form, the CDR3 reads TGTGCCAGCAGCTTAACGACGGGAATCACCTACAATGAGCAGTTCTTC. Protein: CASSLTTGITYNEQFF.

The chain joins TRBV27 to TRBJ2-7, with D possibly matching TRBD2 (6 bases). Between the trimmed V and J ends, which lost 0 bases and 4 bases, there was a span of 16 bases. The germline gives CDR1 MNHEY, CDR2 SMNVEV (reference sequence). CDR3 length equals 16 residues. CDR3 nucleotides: TGTGCCAGCAGTTTATCGTCCCATGGAGGGCGTTACGAGCAGTACTTC. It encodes CASSLSSHGGRYEQYF.

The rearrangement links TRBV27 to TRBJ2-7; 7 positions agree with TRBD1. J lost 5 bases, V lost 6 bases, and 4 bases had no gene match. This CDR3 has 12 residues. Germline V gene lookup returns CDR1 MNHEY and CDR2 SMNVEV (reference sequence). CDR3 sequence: CASSTTGDEQYF. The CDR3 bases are TGTGCCAGCAGCACTACAGGGGACGAGCAGTACTTC.

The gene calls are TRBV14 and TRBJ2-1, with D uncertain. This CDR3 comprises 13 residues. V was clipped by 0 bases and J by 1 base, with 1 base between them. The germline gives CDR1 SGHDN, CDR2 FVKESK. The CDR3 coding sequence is TGTGCCAGCAGCCAAGAATCCTACAATGAGCAGTTCTTC. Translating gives CASSQESYNEQFF.

CDR3 sequence: CASSLINTGEQYF. In nucleotides, the CDR3 is TGTGCCAGCAGTTTAATCAACACAGGCGAGCAGTACTTC. This rearrangement joins TRBV28 to TRBJ2-7; D is possibly TRBD1 (5 bases). The CDR3 runs 13 residues. Per the germline V gene, CDR1 is MDHEN and CDR2 is SYDVKM. Trimming took 2 bases from V and 6 from J, leaving 11 bases between them.

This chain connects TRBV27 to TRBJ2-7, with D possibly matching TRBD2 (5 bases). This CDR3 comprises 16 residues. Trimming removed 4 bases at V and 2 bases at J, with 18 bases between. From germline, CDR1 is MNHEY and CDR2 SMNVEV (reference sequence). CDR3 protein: CASSSFERTPAYEQYF. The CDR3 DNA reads TGTGCCAGCAGTTCTTTTGAGCGGACTCCCGCCTACGAGCAGTACTTC.

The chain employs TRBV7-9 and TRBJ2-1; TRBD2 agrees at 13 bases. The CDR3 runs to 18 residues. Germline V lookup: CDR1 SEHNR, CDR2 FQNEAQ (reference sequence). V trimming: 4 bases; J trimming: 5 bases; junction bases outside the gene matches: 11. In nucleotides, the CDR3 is TGTGCCAGCAGCTCCGGACTAGCGGGAGAGGTAAGGGACAATGAGCAGTTCTTC. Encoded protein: CASSSGLAGEVRDNEQFF.

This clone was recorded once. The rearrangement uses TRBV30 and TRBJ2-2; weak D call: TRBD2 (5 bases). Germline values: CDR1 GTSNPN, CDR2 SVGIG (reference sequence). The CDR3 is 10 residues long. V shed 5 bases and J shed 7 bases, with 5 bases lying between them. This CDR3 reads CAWGGGELFF. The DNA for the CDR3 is TGTGCCTGGGGAGGCGGGGAGCTGTTTTTT.

CDR3: CASRSWTDEETQYF. The DNA of the CDR3 is TGTGCCAGCAGATCTTGGACAGATGAAGAGACCCAGTACTTC. V is TRBV27 and J is TRBJ2-5; a weak D match, TRBD1 (6 bases). Trimming stripped 6 bases from V and 3 bases from J, with 14 bases between. The CDR3 is 14 amino acids. Germline V CDR1 and CDR2: MNHEY, SMNVEV (reference sequence).

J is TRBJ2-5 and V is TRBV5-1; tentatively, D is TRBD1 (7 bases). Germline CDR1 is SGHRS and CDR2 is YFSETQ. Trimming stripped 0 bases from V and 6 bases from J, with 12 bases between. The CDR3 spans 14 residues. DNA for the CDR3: TGCGCCAGCAGCTTGGACAGGGGAGGACAGACCCAGTACTTC. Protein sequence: CASSLDRGGQTQYF.

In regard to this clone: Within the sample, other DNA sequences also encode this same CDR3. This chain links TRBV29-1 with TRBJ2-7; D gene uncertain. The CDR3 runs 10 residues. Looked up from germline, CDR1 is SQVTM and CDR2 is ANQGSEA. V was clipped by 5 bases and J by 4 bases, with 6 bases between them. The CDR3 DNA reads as TGCAGCGTTCTAGGATACGAGCAGTACTTC. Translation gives CSVLGYEQYF.

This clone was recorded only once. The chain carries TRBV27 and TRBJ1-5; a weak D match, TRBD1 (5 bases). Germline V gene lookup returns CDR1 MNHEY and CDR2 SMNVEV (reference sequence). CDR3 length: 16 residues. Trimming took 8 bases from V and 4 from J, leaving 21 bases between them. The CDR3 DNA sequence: TGTGCCAGCTCTACCTTGCAGGGATTTCCAAATCAGCCCCAGCATTTT. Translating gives CASSTLQGFPNQPQHF.

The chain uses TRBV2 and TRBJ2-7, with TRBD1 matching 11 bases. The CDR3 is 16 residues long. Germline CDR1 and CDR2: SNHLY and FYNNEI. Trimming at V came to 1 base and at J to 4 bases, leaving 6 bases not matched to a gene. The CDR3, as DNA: TGTGCCAGCAGTGAAGGGGCCGGGACAGGGGGTTACGAGCAGTACTTC. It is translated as CASSEGAGTGGYEQYF. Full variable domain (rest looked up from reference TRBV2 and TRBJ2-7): EPEVTQTPSHQVTQMGQEVILRCVPISNHLYFYWYRQILGQKVEFLVSFYNNEISEKSEIFDDQFSVERPDGSNFTLKIRSTKLEDSAMYFCASSEGAGTGGYEQYFGPGTRLTVT.

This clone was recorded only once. CDR3: CASSLATGANYGYTF. For the CDR3, the DNA is TGCGCCAGCAGCTTGGCCACGGGAGCTAACTATGGCTACACCTTC. The V and J genes are TRBV5-1 and TRBJ1-2; D ambiguous. The V and J ends lost 0 bases and 0 bases respectively, with 9 bases between them. The CDR3 contains 15 residues. Germline V CDR1 and CDR2: SGHRS, YFSETQ.

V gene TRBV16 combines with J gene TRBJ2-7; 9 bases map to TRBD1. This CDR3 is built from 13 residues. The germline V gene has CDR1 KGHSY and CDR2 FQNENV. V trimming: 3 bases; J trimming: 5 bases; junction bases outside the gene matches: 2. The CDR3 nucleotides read TGTGCCAGCAGCCAGGACAGGGGCCACGAGCAGTACTTC. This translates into CASSQDRGHEQYF. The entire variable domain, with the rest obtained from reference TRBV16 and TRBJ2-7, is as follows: GEEVAQTPKHLVRGEGQKAKLYCAPIKGHSYVFWYQQVLKNEFKFLISFQNENVFDETGMPKERFSAKCLPNSPCSLEIQATKLEDSAVYFCASSQDRGHEQYFGPGTRLTVT.

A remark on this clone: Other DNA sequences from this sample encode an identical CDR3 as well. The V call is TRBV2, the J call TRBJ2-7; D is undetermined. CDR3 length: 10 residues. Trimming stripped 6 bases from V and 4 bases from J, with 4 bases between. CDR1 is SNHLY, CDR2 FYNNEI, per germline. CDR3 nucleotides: TGTGCCAGCAGGGGTTACGAGCAGTACTTC. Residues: CASRGYEQYF. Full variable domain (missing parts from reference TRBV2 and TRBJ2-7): EPEVTQTPSHQVTQMGQEVILRCVPISNHLYFYWYRQILGQKVEFLVSFYNNEISEKSEIFDDQFSVERPDGSNFTLKIRSTKLEDSAMYFCASRGYEQYFGPGTRLTVT.

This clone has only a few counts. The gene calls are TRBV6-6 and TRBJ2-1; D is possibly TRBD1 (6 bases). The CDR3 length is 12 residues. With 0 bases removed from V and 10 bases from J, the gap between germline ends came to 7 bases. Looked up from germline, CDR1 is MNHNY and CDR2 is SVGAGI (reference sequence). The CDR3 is CASSYSGAEQFF. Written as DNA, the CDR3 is TGTGCCAGCAGTTACTCGGGGGCAGAGCAGTTCTTC.

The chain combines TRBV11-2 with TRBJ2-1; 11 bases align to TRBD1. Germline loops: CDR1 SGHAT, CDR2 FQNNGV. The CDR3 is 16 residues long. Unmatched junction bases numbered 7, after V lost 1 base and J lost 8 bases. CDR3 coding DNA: TGTGCCAGCAGCTTAGGCCGGGACAGGGGGTCGGATGAGCAGTTCTTC. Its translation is CASSLGRDRGSDEQFF.

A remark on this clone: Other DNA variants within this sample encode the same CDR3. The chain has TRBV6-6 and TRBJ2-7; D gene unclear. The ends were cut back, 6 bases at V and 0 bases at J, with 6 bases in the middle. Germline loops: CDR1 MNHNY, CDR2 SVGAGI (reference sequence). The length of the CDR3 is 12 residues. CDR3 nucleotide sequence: TGTGCCAGCAGCACGAGCTCCTACGAGCAGTACTTC. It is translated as CASSTSSYEQYF.